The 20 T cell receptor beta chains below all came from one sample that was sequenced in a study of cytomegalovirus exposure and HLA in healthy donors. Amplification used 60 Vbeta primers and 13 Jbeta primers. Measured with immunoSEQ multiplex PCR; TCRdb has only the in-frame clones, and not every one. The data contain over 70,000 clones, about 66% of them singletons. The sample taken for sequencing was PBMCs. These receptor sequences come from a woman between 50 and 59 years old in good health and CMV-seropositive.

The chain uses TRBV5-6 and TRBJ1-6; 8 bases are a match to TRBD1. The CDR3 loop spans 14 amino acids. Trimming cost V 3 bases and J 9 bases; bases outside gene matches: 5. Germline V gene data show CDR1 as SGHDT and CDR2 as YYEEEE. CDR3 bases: TGTGCCAGCAGCTATGGACAGGGCGGTTCACCCCTCCACTTT. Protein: CASSYGQGGSPLHF.

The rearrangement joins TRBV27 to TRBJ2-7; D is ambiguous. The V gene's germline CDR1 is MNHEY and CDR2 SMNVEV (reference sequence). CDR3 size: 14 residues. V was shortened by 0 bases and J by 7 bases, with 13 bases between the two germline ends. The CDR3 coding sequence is TGTGCCAGCAGTTTATCCCTAGTAACCGGGGAGCAGTACTTC. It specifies CASSLSLVTGEQYF.

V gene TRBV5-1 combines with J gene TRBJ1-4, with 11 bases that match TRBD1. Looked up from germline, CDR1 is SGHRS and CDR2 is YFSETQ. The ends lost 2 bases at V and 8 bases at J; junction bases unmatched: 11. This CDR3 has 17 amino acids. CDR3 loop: CASSFGQGAGQGEKLFF. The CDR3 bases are TGCGCCAGCAGCTTTGGACAGGGGGCAGGTCAAGGGGAAAAACTGTTTTTT.

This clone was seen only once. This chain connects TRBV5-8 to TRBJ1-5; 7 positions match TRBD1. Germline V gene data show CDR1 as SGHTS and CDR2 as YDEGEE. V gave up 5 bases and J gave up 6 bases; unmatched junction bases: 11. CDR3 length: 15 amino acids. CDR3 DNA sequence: TGTGCCAGCAGGGAGACAGGGCAGGGGTTTCAGCCCCAGCATTTT. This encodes CASRETGQGFQPQHF.

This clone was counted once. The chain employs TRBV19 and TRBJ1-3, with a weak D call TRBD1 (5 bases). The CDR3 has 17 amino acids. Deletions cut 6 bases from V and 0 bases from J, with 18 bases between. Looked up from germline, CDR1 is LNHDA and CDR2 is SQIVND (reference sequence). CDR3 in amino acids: CASSDLRGVFSGNTIYF. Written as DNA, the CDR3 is TGTGCCAGTAGCGATCTGCGGGGGGTCTTCTCTGGAAACACCATATATTTT.

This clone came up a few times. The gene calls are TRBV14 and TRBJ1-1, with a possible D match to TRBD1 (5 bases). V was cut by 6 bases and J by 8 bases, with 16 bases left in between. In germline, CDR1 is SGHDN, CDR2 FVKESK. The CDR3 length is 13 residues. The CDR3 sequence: CASSPRVRTEAFF. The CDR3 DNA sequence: TGTGCCAGCAGTCCCAGGGTAAGGACAGAAGCTTTCTTT.

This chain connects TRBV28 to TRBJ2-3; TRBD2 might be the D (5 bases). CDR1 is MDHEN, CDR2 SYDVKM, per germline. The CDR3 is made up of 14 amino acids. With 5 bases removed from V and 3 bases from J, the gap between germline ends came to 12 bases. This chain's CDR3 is CASSARERTDTQYF. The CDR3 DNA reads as TGTGCCAGCAGTGCACGGGAAAGGACAGATACGCAGTATTTT.

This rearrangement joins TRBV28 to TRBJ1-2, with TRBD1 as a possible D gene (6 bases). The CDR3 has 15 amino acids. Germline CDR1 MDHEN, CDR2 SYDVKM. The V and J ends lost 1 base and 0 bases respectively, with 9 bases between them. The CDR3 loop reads CASSLSGATNYGYTF. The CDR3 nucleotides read TGTGCCAGCAGTTTATCAGGGGCCACTAACTATGGCTACACCTTC.

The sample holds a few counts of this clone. The CDR3 nucleotides are TGTGCCAGCAGGCCAACCGGGACAGGGTTTAACTATGGCTACACCTTC. Translation gives CASRPTGTGFNYGYTF. The rearrangement joins TRBV27 to TRBJ1-2; 9 nucleotides line up with TRBD1. CDR1 is MNHEY, CDR2 SMNVEV, per germline (reference sequence). The V and J ends lost 6 bases and 1 base, in that order; junction bases with no gene match: 9. The CDR3 length is 16 residues.

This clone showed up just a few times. The CDR3 spells CASSSTRGNSPLHF. CDR3 bases: TGTGCCAGCAGCTCGACACGGGGAAATTCACCCCTCCACTTT. The chain is built from TRBV11-2 and TRBJ1-6; D gene uncertain. Germline V CDR1 and CDR2: SGHAT, FQNNGV. The V end lost 4 bases, the J end lost 7 bases, and 11 bases lay between the germline ends. The CDR3 has 14 residues.

The CDR3 reads CASSFPSQETQYF. DNA for the CDR3: TGCGCCAGCAGCTTCCCCTCGCAAGAGACCCAGTACTTC. V gene TRBV5-1 combines with J gene TRBJ2-5; D uncertain. Germline loops: CDR1 SGHRS, CDR2 YFSETQ. The CDR3 loop spans 13 amino acids. Trimming stripped 2 bases from V and 2 bases from J, with 7 bases between.

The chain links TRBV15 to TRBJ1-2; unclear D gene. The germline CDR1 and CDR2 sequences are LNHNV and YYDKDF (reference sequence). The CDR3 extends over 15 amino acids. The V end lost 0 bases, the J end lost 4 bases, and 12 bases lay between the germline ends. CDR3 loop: CATSRDFRSGYGYTF. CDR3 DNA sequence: TGTGCCACCAGCAGAGATTTCCGGAGCGGCTATGGCTACACCTTC.

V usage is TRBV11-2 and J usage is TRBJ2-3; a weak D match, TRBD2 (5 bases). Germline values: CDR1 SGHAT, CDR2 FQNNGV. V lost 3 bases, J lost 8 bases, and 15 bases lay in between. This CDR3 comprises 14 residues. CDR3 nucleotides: TGTGCCAGCAGCTTCTCAGCATCCGGAGGTACGCAGTATTTT. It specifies CASSFSASGGTQYF.

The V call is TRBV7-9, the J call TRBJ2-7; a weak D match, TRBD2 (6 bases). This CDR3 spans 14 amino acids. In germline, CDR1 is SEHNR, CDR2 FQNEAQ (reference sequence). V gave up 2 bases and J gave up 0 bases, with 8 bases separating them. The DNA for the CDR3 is TGTGCCAGCAGCTTACCCGGGGGCTCCTACGAGCAGTACTTC. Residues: CASSLPGGSYEQYF.

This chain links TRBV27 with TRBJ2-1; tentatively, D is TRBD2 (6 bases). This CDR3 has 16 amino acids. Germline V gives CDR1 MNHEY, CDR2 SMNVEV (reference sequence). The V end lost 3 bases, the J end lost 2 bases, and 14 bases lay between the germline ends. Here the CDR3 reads CASSFSLGTAYNEQFF. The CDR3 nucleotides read TGTGCCAGCAGTTTCTCGCTCGGGACTGCCTACAATGAGCAGTTCTTC.

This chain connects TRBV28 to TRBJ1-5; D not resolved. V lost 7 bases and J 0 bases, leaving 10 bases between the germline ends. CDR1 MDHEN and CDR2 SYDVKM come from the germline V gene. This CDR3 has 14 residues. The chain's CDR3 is CASKGSYSNQPQHF. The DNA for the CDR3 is TGTGCCAGCAAAGGGAGCTATAGCAATCAGCCCCAGCATTTT. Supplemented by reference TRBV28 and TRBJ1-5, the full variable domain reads DVKVTQSSRYLVKRTGEKVFLECVQDMDHENMFWYRQDPGLGLRLIYFSYDVKMKEKGDIPEGYSVSREKKERFSLILESASTNQTSMYLCASKGSYSNQPQHFGDGTRLSIL.

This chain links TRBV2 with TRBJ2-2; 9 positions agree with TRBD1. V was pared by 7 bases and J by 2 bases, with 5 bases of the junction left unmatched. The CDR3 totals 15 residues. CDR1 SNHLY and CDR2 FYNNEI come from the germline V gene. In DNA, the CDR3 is TGTGCCAGCACATGGACAGGGGACAACACCGGGGAGCTGTTTTTT. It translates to CASTWTGDNTGELFF. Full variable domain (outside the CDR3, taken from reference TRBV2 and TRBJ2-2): EPEVTQTPSHQVTQMGQEVILRCVPISNHLYFYWYRQILGQKVEFLVSFYNNEISEKSEIFDDQFSVERPDGSNFTLKIRSTKLEDSAMYFCASTWTGDNTGELFFGEGSRLTVL.

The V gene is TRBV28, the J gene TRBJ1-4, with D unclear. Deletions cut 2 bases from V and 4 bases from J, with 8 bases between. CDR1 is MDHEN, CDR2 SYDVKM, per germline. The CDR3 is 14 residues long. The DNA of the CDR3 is TGTGCCAGCAGTTTAGGGCAGCTTAATGAAAAACTGTTTTTT. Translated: CASSLGQLNEKLFF.

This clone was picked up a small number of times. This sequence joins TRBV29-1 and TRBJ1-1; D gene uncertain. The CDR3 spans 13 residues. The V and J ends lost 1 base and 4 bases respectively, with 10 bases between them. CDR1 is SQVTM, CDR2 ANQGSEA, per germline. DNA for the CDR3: TGCAGCGTTGAAGGCAGGAAAATCACTGAAGCTTTCTTT. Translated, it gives CSVEGRKITEAFF.

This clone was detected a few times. CDR3 region: CASSQQTAADTQYF. In DNA form, the CDR3 reads TGTGCCAGCAGCCAACAAACAGCTGCAGATACGCAGTATTTT. The rearrangement uses TRBV4-2 and TRBJ2-3; D not resolved. Per the germline V gene, CDR1 is LGHNA and CDR2 is YNFKEQ. V was shortened by 2 bases and J by 4 bases, with 10 bases between the two germline ends. There are 14 residues in the CDR3.